This is a list of T cell receptor beta chains from one sample in a study of CD8 T cells in ankylosing spondylitis. TCRdb reanalysed the 5' RACE reads using MiXCR and keeps one entry per CDR3 protein. The sample records a few hundred thousand distinct CDR3 sequences, approximately 20% being singletons. The specimen sequenced was blood, either unsorted or a sorted T cell fraction (not recorded which). The receptors originated from a male donor with ankylosing spondylitis or in good health (not recorded which). The CDR3 runs from the conserved cysteine through the conserved F or W. Each record gives: V gene, clone size, J gene, D gene, CDR3 DNA, CDR3 protein. A D gene is named only where the DNA matches it firmly. Clone size is given for some rows only: seen once, a few or many times, or a class if the clone is expanded.

TRBV2	NA	TRBJ1-5	NA	TGTGCCAGCAGTCAAGAGGTTTGGGAGCCCCAGCATTTT	CASSQEVWEPQHF
TRBV29-1	many	TRBJ2-2	NA	TGCAGCGTTATAAGCGATCCGAACACCGGGGAGCTGTTTTTT	CSVISDPNTGELFF
TRBV7-6	NA	TRBJ2-7	TRBD2	TGTGCCAGCAGCTTAGGGGCTGCTAGCGGAGAATACGAGCAGTACTTC	CASSLGAASGEYEQYF
TRBV5-1	NA	TRBJ2-1	NA	TGCGCCAGCAGCTTTCTGTGGGAGAGCTCCTACAATGAGCAGTTCTTC	CASSFLWESSYNEQFF
TRBV10-2	many	TRBJ2-1	TRBD2	TGCGCCAGCAGTCCTAGCGGGAGCGGTAATGAGCAGTTCTTC	CASSPSGSGNEQFF
TRBV7-9	NA	TRBJ2-5	TRBD2	TGTGCCAGCAGCGATGGACTAGCGGGAGGAGCACAAGAGACCCAGTCCTTC	CASSDGLAGGAQETQSF
TRBV6-5	few	TRBJ1-5	TRBD1	TGTGCCAGCAGTTACAGTTCAGGGGGCCTTCAGCCCCAGCATTTT	CASSYSSGGLQPQHF
TRBV7-6	NA	TRBJ2-3	NA	TGTGCCAGCAGCCTTAAGGGGCGGACTAGCACAGATACGCAGTATTTT	CASSLKGRTSTDTQYF
TRBV6-1	few	TRBJ2-5	NA	TGTGCCAGCAGCCCCGGGGGTCAAGAGACCCAGTACTTC	CASSPGGQETQYF
TRBV29-1	many	TRBJ2-7	TRBD2	TGCAGCGTTACCGGACTAGCGGGAGGAGGCGAGCAGTACTTC	CSVTGLAGGGEQYF
TRBV4-3	many	TRBJ2-7	NA	TGCGCCAGCAGCCAATTCTCGGGGAGCTCCTACGAGCAGTACTTC	CASSQFSGSSYEQYF
TRBV2	NA	TRBJ2-1	TRBD1	TGTGCCGGGTTGACAGGGGGGTCCAACAATGAGCAGTTCTTC	CAGLTGGSNNEQFF
TRBV11-2	NA	TRBJ1-2	NA	TGTGCCACCCAGCTTGGGACCGCTACTAACTATGGCTACACCTTC	CATQLGTATNYGYTF
TRBV4-3	NA	TRBJ2-7	TRBD2	TGCGCCAGCAGCCAAGATCGGGGGGTGGCCTACGAGCAGTACTTC	CASSQDRGVAYEQYF
TRBV4-3	NA	TRBJ2-2	TRBD2	TGCGCCAGCAGCCAACTAACTAGCGGGCGAAACACCGGGGAGCTGTTTTTT	CASSQLTSGRNTGELFF
TRBV10-2	NA	TRBJ2-7	TRBD1	TGCGCCACCAGGACAGGGGCCTACGAGCAGTACTTC	CATRTGAYEQYF
TRBV27	few	TRBJ2-1	NA	TGTGCCAGCAGTTTTGGAGGGGGCGATGAGCAGTTCTTC	CASSFGGGDEQFF
TRBV7-9	NA	TRBJ2-7	NA	TGTGCCAGCAGCACCGGGACAACGCTCTACGAGCAGTACTTC	CASSTGTTLYEQYF
TRBV29-1	NA	TRBJ2-2	NA	TGCAGCGTTGAAGACCGGTCAGAATTATCCGGGGAGCTGTTTTTT	CSVEDRSELSGELFF
TRBV4-2	many	TRBJ2-7	NA	TGTGCCAGCAGCCCATCCGGGCTGGCAAACGAGCAGTACTTC	CASSPSGLANEQYF
TRBV6-5	NA	TRBJ1-1	TRBD1	TGTGCCAGCCGAACAGGGGGTGGTGAAGCTTTCTTT	CASRTGGGEAFF
TRBV5-1	NA	TRBJ2-1	TRBD1	TGCGCCAGCAGCTTGGCCCGACAGGGAGAGTACAATGAGCAGTTCTTC	CASSLARQGEYNEQFF
TRBV27	few	TRBJ2-3	NA	TGTGCCAGCAGTTACTGGATCGCAGATACGCAGTATTTT	CASSYWIADTQYF
TRBV18	NA	TRBJ2-1	TRBD2	TGTGCCAGCTTACCTAGCGGGAACTCCTACAATGAGCAGTTCTTC	CASLPSGNSYNEQFF
TRBV7-9	few	TRBJ2-3	TRBD2	TGTGCCAGCAGCTTATCGAAGGGACTAGCGGGAGCAGATACGCAGTATTTT	CASSLSKGLAGADTQYF
TRBV4-1	NA	TRBJ2-7	NA	TGCGCCAGCAGCCACAACAGCTCCTACGAGCAGTACTTC	CASSHNSSYEQYF